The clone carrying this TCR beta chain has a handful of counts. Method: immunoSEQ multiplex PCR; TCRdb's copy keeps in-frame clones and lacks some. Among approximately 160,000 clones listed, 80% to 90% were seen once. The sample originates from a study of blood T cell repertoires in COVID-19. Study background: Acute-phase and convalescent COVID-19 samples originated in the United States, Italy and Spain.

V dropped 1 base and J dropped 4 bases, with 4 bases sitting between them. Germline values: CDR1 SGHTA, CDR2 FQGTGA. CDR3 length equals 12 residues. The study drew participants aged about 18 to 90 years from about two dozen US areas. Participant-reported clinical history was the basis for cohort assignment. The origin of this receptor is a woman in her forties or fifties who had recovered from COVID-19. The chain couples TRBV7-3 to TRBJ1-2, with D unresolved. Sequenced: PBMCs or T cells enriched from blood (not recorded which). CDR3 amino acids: CASSLNGYGYTF. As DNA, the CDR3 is TGTGCCAGCAGCTTAAACGGCTATGGCTACACCTTC.